This T cell receptor beta chain was captured by sequencing in a study of a mutant IDH1 vaccine in newly diagnosed glioma. The data were produced by immunoSEQ multiplex PCR, yet TCRdb's version contains in-frame clones alone and is incomplete. The table records almost 95,000 clones, roughly nine tenths of them present only once. Time point reported: week 47, end of study. The vaccine gave 300 ug of a 20-mer mutant IDH1 peptide subcutaneously per dose. CDR3 length: 13 amino acids. V gave up 7 bases and J gave up 5 bases, with 14 bases separating them. A note on this clone: Its cognate antigen is unknown.

Specimen: PBMCs, collected from a glioma patient whose treatment included an IDH1 peptide vaccine. The sequence was collected from a woman in her forties or fifties with glioma. The chain joins TRBV6-7 to TRBJ1-2; D may be TRBD1 (5 bases). TRBV6-7 belongs to the ORF category, with a function that is uncertain. CDR3 DNA: TGTGCCAGCATCTCCCAGGGAGGGTATGGCTACACCTTC. It specifies CASISQGGYGYTF.